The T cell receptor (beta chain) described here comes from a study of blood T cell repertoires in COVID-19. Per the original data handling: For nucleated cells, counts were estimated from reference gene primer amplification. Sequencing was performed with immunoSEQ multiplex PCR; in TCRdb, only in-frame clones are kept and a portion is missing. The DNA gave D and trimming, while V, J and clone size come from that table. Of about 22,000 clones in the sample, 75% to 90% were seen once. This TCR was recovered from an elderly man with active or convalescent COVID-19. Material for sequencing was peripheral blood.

The CDR3 DNA reads TGTGCCAGCAGGGGCTTGGGAGGAGAGGGTGACTATGGCTACACCTTC. This codes for CASRGLGGEGDYGYTF. The chain couples TRBV25-1 to TRBJ1-2; D not resolved. The V end was cut by 6 bases, the J end by 3 bases, with 20 bases between. CDR1 is MGHDK and CDR2 is SYGVNS in the germline V gene. This CDR3 contains 16 residues.